This TCR beta chain was profiled in a study of T cells in Graves' hyperthyroidism and ophthalmopathy (dated by TCRdb to between 2018 and 2020). Context from the whole study: Peripheral blood was collected at initial diagnosis, before any treatment. To identify distinguishing TCR V-J signatures, a discovery cohort of around 100 patients was used, comprising 43 with Graves' ophthalmopathy and 55 to 65 with stable Graves' hyperthyroidism. Prospective prediction of ophthalmopathy was tested in an independent validation cohort of 18 to 20 hyperthyroidism patients and 15 to 17 patients who later progressed to ophthalmopathy. The 85 to 100 discovery patients were randomly split 7:3 into training and test sets. Thyroid tissue and blood T-cell repertoires from several Graves' hyperthyroidism patients were also compared in the study. Once sampling was done, hyperthyroidism patients were given methimazole at a starting dose of 30 mg daily, whereas ophthalmopathy patients were given high-dose intravenous methylprednisolone. The paper reports TCR Vbeta CDR3 sequencing of approximately 130 peripheral blood samples: 43 ophthalmopathy, 70 to 85 hyperthyroidism and around 17 progressor patients. On the study overall, not on this receptor specifically: No statistical method was used to set the sample size in advance, and investigators knew the group allocation. Blood samples also contained most of the expanded thyroid clonotypes (frequency above 0.001), which suggests that blood repertoires may reflect thyroid immune responses. In validation, the model predicted progression to ophthalmopathy with around 71% sensitivity and approximately 74% specificity, a median of approximately 6.7 months before onset. A model built on a 13 V-J signature distinguished ophthalmopathy from stable hyperthyroidism, reaching 87.88% sensitivity and 81% to 83% specificity in cross-validation and 80%/75% in testing.

A note on this clonotype: It lacks a known antigen. No base quality information exists; no much larger clone differs at one position.

In the ophthalmopathy patients, disease was moderately to severely active, with a Clinical Activity Score of 3 or more, a NOSPECS grade of 4 or more, and a duration of less than 3 months. Exclusion was applied to patients with uncontrolled infections, other autoimmune diseases, pregnancy or lactation. Clinical symptoms, serum thyroxine and TRAb, thyroid ultrasound, and orbital computed tomography formed the basis for the diagnoses. PBMCs were separated from around 9.1 ml of fresh peripheral blood using Ficoll-Paque density gradient centrifugation. Total RNA was extracted with Trizol reagent, and quality was checked on an Agilent 2100 Bioanalyzer. CDR1 and CDR2, per the germline V gene, are MNHNS and SASEGT. V is pared back by 5 bases and J by 3 bases, with 8 bases lying between the germline termini. The CDR3 spans 13 residues, from the cysteine through the phenylalanine. Only the CDR3 portion is preserved as DNA: 39 bases, with reading frame beginning at the first base.

TCR beta CDR3 regions were amplified from RNA transcripts. The TCR CDR3 was subjected to a first round of RT-PCR using the HTBI primer set and the Qiagen OneStep RT-PCR kit. A second multiplex PCR round built the libraries, followed by size selection and purification. Paired-end sequencing of the libraries was performed with 100 bp reads on an Illumina HiSeq2000. From the authors' description of their analysis: SOAPnuke was used to process the raw data, throwing out any read that contained adapters or uncalled bases, had a mean Phred below 15, or lacked an exact constant-primer or identifier match. High-quality paired reads were merged with COPE v1.2.5, and unique nucleotide sequences were defined as clonotypes. Clonotypes were aligned to IMGT TRBV, TRBD and TRBJ reference segments using MiTCR v1.1. The analysis was restricted to V-J combinations with a frequency above 0.0001, which together covered about 99% of the repertoires. A TCS score was defined as the ratio of F50 (clonal expansion) to E x V (chaos), with BLOSUM62-based TCRdist applied between CDR3 peptides within each V-J. Welch's t-statistics and random forest reduced around 550 V-J features to 13, which were used in a naive Bayes classifier (R e1071). TCRdb applied fastp at Q25 and MiXCR to the public reads, then kept only in-frame beta chains. Identical CDR3 proteins give one entry, which carries the most common genes and DNA. These V and J calls are TCRdb output, not the study's own analysis. The sample table lists around 270,000 distinct CDR3 sequences, around a fifth of them with a count of one. 35% to 45% of the sample lies in the top ten.

Recombination connected TRBV6-1 to TRBJ1-5; the D gene is perhaps TRBD1, on 6 matching bases. This TCR derives from a man in his fifties or sixties with Graves' ophthalmopathy. The sequenced sample consisted of blood. CDR3 sequence: CASSQGFNQPQHF. The bases read TGTGCCAGCAGTCAGGGGTTCAATCAGCCCCAGCATTTT.